The 21 T cell receptor beta chains presented below share a single source sample, sequenced in a study of metastatic and nonmetastatic thyroid tumors. TCRdb re-called the PCR reads through MiXCR. Of fewer than 4,500 clones detected, roughly a quarter appear once; the ten largest clones hold roughly 10%. None of the patients had undergone any treatment ahead of thyroid surgery. Sequenced input: tumor tissue. The receptors come from a male donor with papillary thyroid cancer or a benign thyroid nodule (not recorded which). Some clones in this sample may be carry-over from other donors' samples.

This clone was detected only a few times. The chain employs TRBV6-6 and TRBJ2-2, with a possible D match to TRBD1 (6 bases). Trimming shortened V by 2 bases and J by 3 bases, and 7 bases separated the two germline ends. Per the germline V gene, CDR1 is MNHNY and CDR2 is SVGAGI (reference sequence). The CDR3 has 14 amino acids. In DNA form, the CDR3 reads TGTGCCAGCAGTTACCAGGGGTACACCGGGGAGCTGTTTTTT. Protein sequence: CASSYQGYTGELFF.

The chain couples TRBV6-1 to TRBJ1-1; a weak D match, TRBD1 (5 bases). V was trimmed by 10 bases and J by 0 bases, leaving 15 bases between them. The CDR3 extends over 14 amino acids. Germline lookup yields CDR1 MNHNS and CDR2 SASEGT. The CDR3 is CATTRRGLNTEAFF. The CDR3 DNA reads as TGTGCCACCACCCGCCGGGGACTGAACACTGAAGCTTTCTTT.

V and J are TRBV19 and TRBJ2-7; D remains ambiguous. V lost 5 bases to trimming and J lost 0 bases, with 8 bases between them. Germline-derived CDR1 and CDR2 are LNHDA and SQIVND (reference sequence). CDR3 length equals 13 residues. The CDR3 loop is CASSAVSSYEQYF. CDR3 DNA sequence: TGTGCCAGTAGTGCGGTTAGCTCCTACGAGCAGTACTTC.

This chain links TRBV11-2 with TRBJ2-5, with D hard to call. Trimming removed 4 bases at V and 5 bases at J, with 20 bases between. The CDR3 has 16 residues. Germline CDR1 reads SGHAT; CDR2 reads FQNNGV. The CDR3 DNA follows: TGTGCCAGCAGCTCCTACCCGTACAGCCCCCAGGAGACCCAGTACTTC. The encoded protein is CASSSYPYSPQETQYF. The full variable domain, rest sourced from reference TRBV11-2 and TRBJ2-5, is EAGVAQSPRYKIIEKRQSVAFWCNPISGHATLYWYQQILGQGPKLLIQFQNNGVVDDSQLPKDRFSAERLKGVDSTLKIQPAKLEDSAVYLCASSSYPYSPQETQYFGPGTRLLVL.

The genes are TRBV7-6 and TRBJ2-3, with D perhaps TRBD2 (5 bases). The CDR3 consists of 15 residues. CDR1 and CDR2 (germline): SGHVS, FNYEAQ. The ends were cut back, 1 base at V and 0 bases at J, with 8 bases in the middle. CDR3 residues: CASSLVAISTDTQYF. The CDR3 nucleotides read TGTGCCAGCAGCTTAGTAGCGATCAGCACAGATACGCAGTATTTT.

The rearrangement joins TRBV28 to TRBJ2-3; D is uncertain. V gave up 2 bases and J gave up 3 bases, with 12 bases separating them. Germline V gene lookup returns CDR1 MDHEN and CDR2 SYDVKM. The CDR3 loop spans 15 amino acids. The CDR3 DNA sequence: TGTGCCAGCAGTTTAAGCCCGGGTGGTACAGATACGCAGTATTTT. As protein: CASSLSPGGTDTQYF.

The chain combines TRBV10-2 with TRBJ1-2; 7 bases match TRBD1. Germline CDR1 reads WSHSY; CDR2 reads SAAADI. CDR3 length equals 13 residues. J was trimmed by 6 bases and V by 6 bases; bases with no gene match: 7. The CDR3 is CASRGQQLDGYTF. CDR3 DNA: TGCGCCAGCAGGGGACAGCAGTTGGATGGCTACACCTTC.

This clone showed up just a few times. The CDR3 is CASRARRDYGYTF. CDR3 in DNA: TGTGCCAGCAGAGCCCGACGGGACTATGGCTACACCTTC. This sequence joins TRBV6-1 and TRBJ1-2; no reliable D call. The CDR3 contains 13 residues. The V gene lost 6 bases and the J gene lost 3 bases, with 11 bases spanning the gap. CDR1 and CDR2 from the germline V gene are MNHNS and SASEGT.

Judged by abundance, this clone is medium-sized (0.01 to 0.1%). The chain is built from TRBV5-1 and TRBJ1-5; no clear D. With 7 bases removed from V and 7 bases from J, the gap between germline ends came to 15 bases. The CDR3 consists of 13 residues. Per the germline V gene, CDR1 is SGHRS and CDR2 is YFSETQ. As DNA, the CDR3 is TGCGCCAGCTCTGAAGGGCCGGGGCAGCCCCAGCATTTT. Its translation is CASSEGPGQPQHF.

V usage is TRBV19 and J usage is TRBJ1-2, with D uncertain. Deletions cut 4 bases from V and 1 base from J, with 16 bases between. Germline assignment: CDR1 LNHDA and CDR2 SQIVND (reference sequence). There are 16 residues in the CDR3. The CDR3 DNA follows: TGTGCCAGTAGTACCCGTGGAGGAGCCGATAACTATGGCTACACCTTC. This encodes CASSTRGGADNYGYTF.

V and J are TRBV4-1 and TRBJ2-2; D gene unclear. Between the trimmed V and J ends, which lost 3 bases and 4 bases, there was a span of 12 bases. CDR3 length: 15 residues. The V gene's germline CDR1 is MGHRA and CDR2 YSYEKL. CDR3 coding DNA: TGCGCCAGCAGCCACACCCCACACACCACCGGGGAGCTGTTTTTT. Its translation: CASSHTPHTTGELFF.

Judged by abundance, this clone is large. J is TRBJ2-1 and V is TRBV19; TRBD2 agrees at 9 bases. The CDR3 runs 15 residues. Germline lookup yields CDR1 LNHDA and CDR2 SQIVND (reference sequence). After removal of 5 bases from V and 6 bases from J, the junction contained 8 bases not matched to a gene. The CDR3 region is CASSLNSGSRNEQFF. The CDR3 nucleotides are TGTGCCAGTAGTCTTAATAGCGGGAGTCGCAATGAGCAGTTCTTC.

The CDR3 protein is CASSPGLAGAETQYF. The CDR3 DNA reads TGTGCCAGCAGCCCCGGACTAGCTGGAGCAGAGACCCAGTACTTC. The rearrangement links TRBV28 to TRBJ2-5; 8 nucleotides match TRBD2. This CDR3 is built from 15 residues. The germline V gene encodes CDR1 MDHEN and CDR2 SYDVKM. With 6 bases clipped from V and 4 bases from J, the junction kept 10 bases outside the gene matches.

This clone was seen more than once but under ten times. The chain couples TRBV27 to TRBJ2-7; D is ambiguous. With 0 bases removed from V and 1 base from J, the gap between germline ends came to 7 bases. Germline CDR1 is MNHEY and CDR2 is SMNVEV (reference sequence). The CDR3 consists of 14 residues. The CDR3 DNA follows: TGTGCCAGCAGTTTATCGGAGATTTCCTACGAGCAGTACTTC. It encodes CASSLSEISYEQYF.

The rearrangement links TRBV9 to TRBJ1-4; 12 bases map to TRBD1. Trimming cost V 3 bases and J 7 bases; bases outside gene matches: 4. This CDR3 spans 15 amino acids. Germline V gene sequence: CDR1 SGDLS, CDR2 YYNGEE. CDR3 DNA sequence: TGTGCCAGCAGCGGGGGACAGGGGGCGAGTGAAAAACTGTTTTTT. This gives the protein CASSGGQGASEKLFF.

This chain uses TRBV7-6 with TRBJ2-1, with 14 bases that match TRBD2. The CDR3 is 19 amino acids. The V gene end was trimmed by 9 bases and the J gene end by 0 bases; junction bases not matched to a gene: 13. Germline V gene data show CDR1 as SGHVS and CDR2 as FNYEAQ. The CDR3 bases are TGTGCCAGTACTTTTCGGACTAGCGGGGGGTACAGCTCCTACAATGAGCAGTTCTTC. Amino acid sequence: CASTFRTSGGYSSYNEQFF.

This clone was detected only once. The chain carries TRBV11-3 and TRBJ2-5, with TRBD1 as a possible D gene (6 bases). The CDR3 length is 15 residues. With 0 bases removed from V and 5 bases from J, the gap between germline ends came to 13 bases. Germline V gene sequence: CDR1 SGHNT, CDR2 YENEEA. Here the CDR3 reads CASSLELVQGETQYF. The CDR3 region has the DNA TGTGCCAGCAGCTTAGAATTGGTCCAGGGGGAGACCCAGTACTTC.

This clone was seen only a few times. This rearrangement joins TRBV12-3 or TRBV12-4 to TRBJ2-7, with D unresolved. The CDR3 extends over 15 amino acids. Trimming left V 4 bases short and J 5 bases short, with 18 bases between. The CDR3 DNA is TGTGCCAGCAGTTCCTCCCCCGGTATGGCACACGAGCAGTACTTC. Its protein product is CASSSSPGMAHEQYF.

This clone has a handful of counts. J is TRBJ1-4 and V is TRBV2; TRBD1 aligns across 8 bases. J lost 7 bases, V lost 1 base, and 5 bases had no gene match. The germline CDR1 and CDR2 sequences are SNHLY and FYNNEI. This CDR3 comprises 15 residues. CDR3 sequence (DNA): TGTGCCAGCAGTGAAGGGCAGGGGGCGAGTGAAAAACTGTTTTTT. Protein sequence: CASSEGQGASEKLFF.

In its sample, this clone was seen many times. This chain connects TRBV4-1 to TRBJ2-7; tentative D call: TRBD1 (5 bases). V was cut by 0 bases and J by 3 bases, with 12 bases left in between. This CDR3 region has 15 residues. The germline gives CDR1 MGHRA, CDR2 YSYEKL. CDR3 loop: CASSQDNTGYYEQYF. The CDR3 nucleotides read TGCGCCAGCAGCCAAGACAATACAGGCTACTACGAGCAGTACTTC.

This clone was found a few times. V gene TRBV27 combines with J gene TRBJ1-2, with 7 bases that match TRBD1. Germline-derived CDR1 and CDR2 are MNHEY and SMNVEV (reference sequence). V lost 3 bases and J lost 6; bases outside the gene matches: 13. This CDR3 has 16 residues. The CDR3 bases are TGTGCCAGCAGTTTTTTCCCCGGTGGAGGGGGCAATGGCTACACCTTC. Translating gives CASSFFPGGGGNGYTF.